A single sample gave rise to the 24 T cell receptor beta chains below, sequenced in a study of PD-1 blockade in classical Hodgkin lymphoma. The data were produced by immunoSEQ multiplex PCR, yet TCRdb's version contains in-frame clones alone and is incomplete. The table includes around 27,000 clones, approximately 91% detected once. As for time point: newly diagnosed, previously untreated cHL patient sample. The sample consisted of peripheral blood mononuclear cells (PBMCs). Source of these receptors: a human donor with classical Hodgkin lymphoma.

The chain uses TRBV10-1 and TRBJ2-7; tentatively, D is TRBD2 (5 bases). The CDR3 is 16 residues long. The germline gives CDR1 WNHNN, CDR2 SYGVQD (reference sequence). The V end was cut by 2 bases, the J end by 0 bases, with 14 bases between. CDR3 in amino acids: CASSERTRPNSYEQYF. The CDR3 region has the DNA TGCGCCAGCAGTGAGCGGACTCGCCCTAACTCCTACGAGCAGTACTTC.

For the CDR3, the DNA is TGCGCCAGCAGTGAAGACAGGGGGAGGGAAAAACTGTTTTTT. This encodes CASSEDRGREKLFF. This chain connects TRBV10-2 to TRBJ1-4; TRBD1 matches at 9 bases. V trimming: 3 bases; J trimming: 8 bases; junction bases outside the gene matches: 4. Germline CDR1 is WSHSY and CDR2 is SAAADI. The CDR3 covers 14 residues.

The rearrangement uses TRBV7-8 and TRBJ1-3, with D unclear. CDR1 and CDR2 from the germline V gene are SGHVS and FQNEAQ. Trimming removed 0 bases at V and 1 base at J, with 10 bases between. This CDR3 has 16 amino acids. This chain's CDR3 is CASSLALAQSGNTIYF. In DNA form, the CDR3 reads TGTGCCAGCAGCTTAGCTCTGGCGCAATCTGGAAACACCATATATTTT.

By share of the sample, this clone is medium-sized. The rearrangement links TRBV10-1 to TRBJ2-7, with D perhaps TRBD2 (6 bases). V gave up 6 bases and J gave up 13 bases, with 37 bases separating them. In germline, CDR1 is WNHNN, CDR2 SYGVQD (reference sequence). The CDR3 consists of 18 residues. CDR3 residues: CASRTAPRVERVLVVKYF. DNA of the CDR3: TGCGCCAGCAGGACTGCCCCCCGGGTTGAGCGGGTCCTCGTCGTTAAATACTTC.

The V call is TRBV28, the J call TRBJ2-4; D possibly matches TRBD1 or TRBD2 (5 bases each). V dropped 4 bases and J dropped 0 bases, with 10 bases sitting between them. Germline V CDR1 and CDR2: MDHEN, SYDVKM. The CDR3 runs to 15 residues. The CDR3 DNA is TGTGCCAGCAGTTCCGGGACGGTAGCCAAAAACATTCAGTACTTC. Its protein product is CASSSGTVAKNIQYF. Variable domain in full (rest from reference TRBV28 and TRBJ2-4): DVKVTQSSRYLVKRTGEKVFLECVQDMDHENMFWYRQDPGLGLRLIYFSYDVKMKEKGDIPEGYSVSREKKERFSLILESASTNQTSMYLCASSSGTVAKNIQYFGAGTRLSVL.

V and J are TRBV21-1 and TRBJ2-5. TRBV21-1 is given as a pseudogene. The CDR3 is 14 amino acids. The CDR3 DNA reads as TGTGCCAGCAGCCTCCGGGACGAGCAAGAGACCCAGTACTTC. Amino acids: CASSLRDEQETQYF.

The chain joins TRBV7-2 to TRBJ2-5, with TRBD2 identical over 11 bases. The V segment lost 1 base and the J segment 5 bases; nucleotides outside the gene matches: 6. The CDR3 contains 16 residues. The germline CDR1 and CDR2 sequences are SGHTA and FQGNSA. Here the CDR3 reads CASSLDLAGGQETQYF. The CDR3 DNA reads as TGTGCCAGCAGCTTAGATCTAGCGGGAGGCCAGGAGACCCAGTACTTC.

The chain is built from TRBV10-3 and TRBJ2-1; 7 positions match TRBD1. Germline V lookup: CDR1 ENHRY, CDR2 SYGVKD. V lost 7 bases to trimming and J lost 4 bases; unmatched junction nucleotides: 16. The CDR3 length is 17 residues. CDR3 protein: CAIKGLAGGGQYNEQFF. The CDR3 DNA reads TGTGCCATCAAGGGGCTAGCAGGGGGTGGCCAGTACAATGAGCAGTTCTTC.

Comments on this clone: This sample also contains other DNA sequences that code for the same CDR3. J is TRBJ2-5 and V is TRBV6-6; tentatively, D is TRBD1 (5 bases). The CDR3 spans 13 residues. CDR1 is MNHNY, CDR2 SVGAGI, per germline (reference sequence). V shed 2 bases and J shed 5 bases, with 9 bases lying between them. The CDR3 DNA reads TGTGCCAGCAGTTACAGGGGTGGGGAGACCCAGTACTTC. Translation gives CASSYRGGETQYF.

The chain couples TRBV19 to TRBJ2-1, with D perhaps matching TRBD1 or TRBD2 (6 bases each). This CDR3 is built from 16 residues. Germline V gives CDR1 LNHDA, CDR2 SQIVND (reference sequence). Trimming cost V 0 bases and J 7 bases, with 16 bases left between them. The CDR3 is CASSIDSGHAGNEQFF. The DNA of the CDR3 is TGTGCCAGTAGTATAGACTCGGGACATGCGGGGAATGAGCAGTTCTTC.

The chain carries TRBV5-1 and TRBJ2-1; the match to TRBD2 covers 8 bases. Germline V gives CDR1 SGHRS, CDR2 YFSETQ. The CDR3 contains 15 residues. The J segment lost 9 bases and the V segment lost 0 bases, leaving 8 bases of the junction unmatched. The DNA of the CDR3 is TGCGCCAGCAGCTTGGCAGCGGGAGAAGTTCCTGAGCAGTTCTTC. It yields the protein CASSLAAGEVPEQFF.

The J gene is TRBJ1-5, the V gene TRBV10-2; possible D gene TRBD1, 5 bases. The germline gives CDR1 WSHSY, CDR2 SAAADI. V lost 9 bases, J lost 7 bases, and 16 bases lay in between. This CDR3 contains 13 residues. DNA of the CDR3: TGCGCCAGGACGGGACGGTGGAGCCAGCCCCAGCATTTT. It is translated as CARTGRWSQPQHF.

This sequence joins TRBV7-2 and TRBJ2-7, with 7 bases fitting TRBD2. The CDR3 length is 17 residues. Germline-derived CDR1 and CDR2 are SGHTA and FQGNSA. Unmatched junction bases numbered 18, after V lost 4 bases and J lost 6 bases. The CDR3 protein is CASSSPPWGRGRAEQYF. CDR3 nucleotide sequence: TGTGCCAGCAGCTCACCCCCCTGGGGGAGGGGTCGGGCCGAGCAGTACTTC.

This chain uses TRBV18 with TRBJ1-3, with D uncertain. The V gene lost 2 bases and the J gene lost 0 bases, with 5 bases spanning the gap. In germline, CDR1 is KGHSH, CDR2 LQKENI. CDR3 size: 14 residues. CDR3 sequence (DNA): TGTGCCAGCTCACCAAGTAGCTCTGGAAACACCATATATTTT. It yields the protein CASSPSSSGNTIYF.

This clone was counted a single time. In DNA form, the CDR3 reads TGTGCCAGCAGGCGGGGAGAATATGGCTACACCTTC. Translated: CASRRGEYGYTF. The chain has TRBV6-5 and TRBJ1-2, with D unresolved. The CDR3 extends over 12 amino acids. V was trimmed by 6 bases and J by 5 bases, leaving 10 bases between them. Germline CDR1 and CDR2: MNHEY and SVGAGI.

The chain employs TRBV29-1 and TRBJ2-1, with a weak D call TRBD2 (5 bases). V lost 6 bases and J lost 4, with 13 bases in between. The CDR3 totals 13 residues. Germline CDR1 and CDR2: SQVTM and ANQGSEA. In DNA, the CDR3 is TGCAGCGTGAGGGAGAAGGAGTACAATGAGCAGTTCTTC. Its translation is CSVREKEYNEQFF.

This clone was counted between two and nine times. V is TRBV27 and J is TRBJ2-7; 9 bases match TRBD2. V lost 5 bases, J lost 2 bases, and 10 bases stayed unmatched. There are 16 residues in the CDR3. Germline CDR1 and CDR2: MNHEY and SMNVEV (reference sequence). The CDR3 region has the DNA TGTGCCAGCAGTGCAGGAGGCGGGAGGGCCGCCTACGAGCAGTACTTC. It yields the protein CASSAGGGRAAYEQYF.

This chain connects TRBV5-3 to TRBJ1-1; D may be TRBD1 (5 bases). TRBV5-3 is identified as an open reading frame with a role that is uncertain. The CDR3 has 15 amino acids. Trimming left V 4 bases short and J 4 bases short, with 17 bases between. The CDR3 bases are TGTGCCAGAAGCGCCTATCATGGGGACCCCACTGAAGCTTTCTTT. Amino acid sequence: CARSAYHGDPTEAFF.

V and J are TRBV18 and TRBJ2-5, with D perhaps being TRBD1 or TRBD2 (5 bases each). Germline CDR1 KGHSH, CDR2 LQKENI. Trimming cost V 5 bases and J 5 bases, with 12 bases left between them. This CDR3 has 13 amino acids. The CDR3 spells CASSGDARETQYF. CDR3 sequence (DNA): TGTGCCAGCTCAGGGGACGCGCGGGAGACCCAGTACTTC.

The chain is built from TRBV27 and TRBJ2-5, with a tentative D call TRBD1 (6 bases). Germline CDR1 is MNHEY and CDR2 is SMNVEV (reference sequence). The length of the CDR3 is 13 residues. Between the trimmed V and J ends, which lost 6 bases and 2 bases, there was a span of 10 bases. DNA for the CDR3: TGTGCCAGCAGCCTGGACAGACAAGAGACCCAGTACTTC. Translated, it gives CASSLDRQETQYF.

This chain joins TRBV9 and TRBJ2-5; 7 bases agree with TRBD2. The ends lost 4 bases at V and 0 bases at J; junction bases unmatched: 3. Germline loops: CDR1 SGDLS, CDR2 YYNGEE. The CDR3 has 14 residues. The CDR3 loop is CASSISGNQETQYF. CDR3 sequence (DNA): TGTGCCAGCAGCATAAGCGGGAACCAAGAGACCCAGTACTTC.

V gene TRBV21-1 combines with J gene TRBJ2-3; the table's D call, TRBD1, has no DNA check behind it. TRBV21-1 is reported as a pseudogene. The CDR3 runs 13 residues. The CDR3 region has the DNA TGTGCCAGCAGCAGGGCAGGGACAGATACGCAGTATTTT. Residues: CASSRAGTDTQYF.

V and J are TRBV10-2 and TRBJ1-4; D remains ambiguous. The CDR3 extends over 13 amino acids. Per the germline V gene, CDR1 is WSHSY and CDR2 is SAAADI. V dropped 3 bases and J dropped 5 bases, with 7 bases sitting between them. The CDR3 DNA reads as TGCGCCAGCAGTGAACAGCGCAATGAAAAACTGTTTTTT. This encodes CASSEQRNEKLFF.

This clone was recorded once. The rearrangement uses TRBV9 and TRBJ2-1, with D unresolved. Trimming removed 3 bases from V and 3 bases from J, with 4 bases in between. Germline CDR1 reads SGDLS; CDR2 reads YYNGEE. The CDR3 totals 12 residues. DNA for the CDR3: TGTGCCAGCAGCGGGATCTACAATGAGCAGTTCTTC. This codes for CASSGIYNEQFF.